This T cell receptor (beta chain) was captured by sequencing in a study of beta chain features in type 1 diabetes. Reverse transcribing all isolated RNA meant expressed TCRB transcripts were sequenced. Measured with immunoSEQ multiplex PCR; TCRdb has only the in-frame clones, and not every one. The sample records 160,000 or so clones, approximately 10% being singletons. This clone was observed a handful of times. Its antigen is still unknown. The CDR3 has 18 amino acids. Germline trimming cut 2 bases from V and 1 base from J; bases unmatched to any gene: 9. The germline V gene has CDR1 KGHSH and CDR2 LQKENI. Study conclusions and caveats: Moderate yet significant TCRB CDR3 shortening was seen in Type 1 diabetes patients in all four CD4+ subsets.

Using CD45RO/CCR7/CD25/CD127/CD95/CD27, CD4+ naive, central memory, regulatory and stem cell-like memory cells were sorted. Purity exceeded 95% in all sorted populations. This chain connects TRBV18 to TRBJ1-1; 11 nucleotides align to TRBD1. The sample comprised central memory CD4+ T cells from blood. The sequence came from a woman aged 25 to 39 with type 1 diabetes. The CDR3 region has the DNA TGTGCCAGCTCACCAACCGGGACAGGGGGACCTGGGAACACTGAAGCTTTCTTT. Encoded protein: CASSPTGTGGPGNTEAFF.